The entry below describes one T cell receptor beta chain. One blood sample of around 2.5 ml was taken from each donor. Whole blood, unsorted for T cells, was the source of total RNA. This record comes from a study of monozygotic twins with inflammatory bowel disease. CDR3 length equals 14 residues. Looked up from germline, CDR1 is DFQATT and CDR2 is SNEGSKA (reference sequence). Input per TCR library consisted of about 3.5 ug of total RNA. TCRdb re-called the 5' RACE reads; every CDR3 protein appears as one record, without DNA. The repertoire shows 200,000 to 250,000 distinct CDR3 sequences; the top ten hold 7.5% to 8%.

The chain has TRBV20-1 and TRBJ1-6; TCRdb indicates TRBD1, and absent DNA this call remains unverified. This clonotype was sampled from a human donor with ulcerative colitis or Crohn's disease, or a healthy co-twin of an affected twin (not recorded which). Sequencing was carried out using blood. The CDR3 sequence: CSARDSTNNSPLHF.